The T cell receptor beta chain described here comes from a study of blood T cells in healthy people across ages. This clonotype has more than one count but fewer than ten. Trimming left V 6 bases short and J 3 bases short, with 9 bases between. CDR3 length: 13 amino acids. Germline-derived CDR1 and CDR2 are MNHEY and SVGEGT. A sample-barcoded 5' primer and a J-beta primer mix were used in a second PCR of roughly 7 to 11 cycles. TCRdb reprocessed the 5' RACE reads via MiXCR and lists one record per CDR3 protein. The data show over 1,500,000 distinct CDR3 sequences, just under 50% seen once. The sample was blood. The V call is TRBV6-2 or TRBV6-3, the J call TRBJ2-1; the D is unclear. The sequence derives from a woman between 35 and 50 years old in good health. CDR3: CASRLTLYNEQFF. CDR3 nucleotides: TGTGCCAGCAGGCTGACACTCTACAATGAGCAGTTCTTC.